The rows below give T cell receptor beta chains drawn from one sample of a study of radiotherapy plus CTLA-4 blockade in lung cancer. Produced via immunoSEQ multiplex PCR; TCRdb's table is partial and in-frame only. The table lists some 38,000 clones, 60% to 75% of them singletons. The sample in question was peripheral blood, obtained from a patient treated with radiotherapy plus ipilimumab. The receptor source for this set is a human donor with non-small cell lung cancer who had stable disease on radiotherapy plus ipilimumab. CDR3s include the opening cysteine and the closing phenylalanine or tryptophan. A D gene is named only where the DNA matches it firmly. The size of a clone is reported for some rows only, either as once, few or many, or as a class for expanded clones.

j_call clone_size d_call v_call cdr3_aa cdr3_nt
TRBJ2-5 . . TRBV14 CASSQSQETQYF TGTGCCAGCAGCCAATCGCAAGAGACCCAGTACTTC
TRBJ1-2 medium-sized . TRBV6-5 CASSYFRGRNYGYTF TGTGCCAGCAGTTACTTTCGGGGGAGGAACTATGGCTACACCTTC
TRBJ1-2 once TRBD1 TRBV19 CASSDRGRRGYTF TGTGCCAGTAGTGACAGGGGGAGGCGTGGCTACACCTTC
TRBJ2-7 . . TRBV13 CASSLGRGGFYEQYF TGTGCCAGCAGCTTAGGCCGAGGCGGATTCTACGAGCAGTACTTC
TRBJ2-1 . TRBD2 TRBV5-1 CASSVSGTNYNEQFF TGCGCCAGCAGTGTGAGCGGGACGAACTACAATGAGCAGTTCTTC
TRBJ2-7 . TRBD1 TRBV5-1 CASSRDRGYEQYF TGCGCCAGCAGCCGGGACAGGGGCTACGAGCAGTACTTC
TRBJ1-5 . . TRBV19 CASSIMTGSNQPQHF TGTGCCAGTAGTATCATGACAGGATCCAATCAGCCCCAGCATTTT
TRBJ2-2 . . TRBV10-3 CAISRRLQELNTGELFF TGTGCCATCAGTAGAAGATTACAGGAGCTGAACACCGGGGAGCTGTTTTTT
TRBJ2-2 . . TRBV2 CASVKLAVWSGELFF TGTGCCAGCGTAAAATTAGCAGTCTGGTCTGGGGAGCTGTTTTTT
TRBJ1-1 . TRBD1 TRBV5-4 CASQHTGDTEAFF TGTGCCAGCCAACATACAGGGGACACTGAAGCTTTCTTT
TRBJ1-1 . TRBD1 TRBV14 CASSQRTGGWTEAFF TGTGCCAGCAGCCAACGGACAGGGGGCTGGACTGAAGCTTTCTTT
TRBJ1-4 . TRBD1 TRBV7-2 CASSSWTGANEKLFF TGTGCCAGCAGCTCCTGGACAGGGGCTAATGAAAAACTGTTTTTT
TRBJ1-2 . . TRBV7-9 CASSRTPGRDYGYTF TGTGCCAGCAGCCGAACTCCAGGGCGGGACTATGGCTACACCTTC
TRBJ1-4 . . TRBV6-1 CASSLGSTTNEKLFF TGTGCCAGCAGTCTGGGATCTACAACTAATGAAAAACTGTTTTTT
TRBJ1-6 . . TRBV4-1 CASSPRQASSYNSPLHF TGCGCCAGCAGCCCCCGACAGGCGAGCTCCTATAATTCACCCCTCCACTTT
TRBJ1-6 medium-sized . TRBV4-2 CASSPRAYNSPLHF TGTGCCAGCAGCCCTAGGGCCTATAATTCACCCCTCCACTTT
TRBJ1-5 once . TRBV4-2 CASSQDRVQPQHF TGTGCCAGCAGCCAAGATCGGGTCCAGCCCCAGCATTTT
TRBJ1-5 . . TRBV5-1 CASKGDEDQPQHF TGCGCCAGCAAAGGTGATGAAGATCAGCCCCAGCATTTT
TRBJ2-2 . TRBD2 TRBV5-4 CASSPLVAGAPGELFF TGTGCCAGCAGCCCGCTCGTAGCGGGGGCCCCGGGGGAGCTGTTTTTT
TRBJ1-6 few TRBD1 TRBV5-6 CASSPTGPNSPLHF TGTGCCAGCAGCCCGACAGGGCCTAATTCACCCCTCCACTTT
TRBJ1-2 . TRBD1 TRBV14 CASRQTGGNYGYTF TGTGCCAGCAGGCAGACAGGGGGAAACTATGGCTACACCTTC
TRBJ1-4 . . TRBV30 CAWRQGLFNEKLFF TGTGCCTGGAGACAGGGTCTTTTTAATGAAAAACTGTTTTTT
TRBJ2-1 . . TRBV29-1 CSVNRGGTRNEQFF TGCAGCGTCAACAGGGGGGGAACACGGAATGAGCAGTTCTTC
TRBJ2-3 . . TRBV6-1 CASSEAIGRGGTDTQYF TGTGCCAGCAGTGAAGCCATAGGGAGAGGGGGCACAGATACGCAGTATTTT
TRBJ2-3 once TRBD1 TRBV7-2 CASSPSRQGSTDTQYF TGTGCCAGCAGCCCAAGCCGACAGGGTTCCACAGATACGCAGTATTTT